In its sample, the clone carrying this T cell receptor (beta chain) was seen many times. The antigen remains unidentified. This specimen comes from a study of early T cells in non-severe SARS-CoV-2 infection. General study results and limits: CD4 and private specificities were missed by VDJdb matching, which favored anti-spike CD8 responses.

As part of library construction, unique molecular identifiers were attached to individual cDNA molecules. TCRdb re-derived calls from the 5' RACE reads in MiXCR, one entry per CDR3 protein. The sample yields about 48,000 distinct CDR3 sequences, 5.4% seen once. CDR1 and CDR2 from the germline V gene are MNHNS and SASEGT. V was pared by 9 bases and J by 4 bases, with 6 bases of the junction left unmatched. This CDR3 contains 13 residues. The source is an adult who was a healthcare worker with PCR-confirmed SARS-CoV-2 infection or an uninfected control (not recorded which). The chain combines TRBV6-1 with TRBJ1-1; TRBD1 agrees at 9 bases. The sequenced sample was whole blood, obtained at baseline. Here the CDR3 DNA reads TGTGCCAGTAGGGACAGGGTGAGCACTGAAGCTTTCTTT. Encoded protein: CASRDRVSTEAFF.